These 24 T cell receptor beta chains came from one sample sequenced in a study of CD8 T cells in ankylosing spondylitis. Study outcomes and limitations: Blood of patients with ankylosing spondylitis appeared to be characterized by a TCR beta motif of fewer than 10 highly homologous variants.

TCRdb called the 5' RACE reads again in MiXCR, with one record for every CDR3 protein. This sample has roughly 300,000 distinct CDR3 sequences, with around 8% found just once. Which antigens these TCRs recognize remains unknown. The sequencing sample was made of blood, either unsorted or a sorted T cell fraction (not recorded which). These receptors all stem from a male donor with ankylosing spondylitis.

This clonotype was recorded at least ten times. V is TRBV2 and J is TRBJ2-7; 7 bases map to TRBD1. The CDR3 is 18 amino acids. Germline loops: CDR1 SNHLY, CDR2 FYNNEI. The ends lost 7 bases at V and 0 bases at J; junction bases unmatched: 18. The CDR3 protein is CASITPGQITRASYEQYF. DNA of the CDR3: TGTGCCAGCATAACCCCGGGACAGATAACTCGGGCCTCCTACGAGCAGTACTTC.

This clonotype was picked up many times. The CDR3 sequence is CSATTGVLRTNPEAFF. CDR3 DNA sequence: TGCAGTGCAACGACAGGGGTCTTGCGAACTAACCCTGAAGCTTTCTTT. V gene TRBV20-1 combines with J gene TRBJ1-1, with 8 bases lining up with TRBD1. The CDR3 is 16 amino acids. J lost 6 bases, V lost 6 bases, and 18 bases had no gene match. Germline V lookup: CDR1 DFQATT, CDR2 SNEGSKA (reference sequence).

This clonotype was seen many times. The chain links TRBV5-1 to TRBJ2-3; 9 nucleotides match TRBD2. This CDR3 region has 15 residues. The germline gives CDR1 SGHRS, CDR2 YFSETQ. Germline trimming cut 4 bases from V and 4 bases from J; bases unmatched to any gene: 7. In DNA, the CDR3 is TGCGCCAGCAGCCCCCCGGTAGCGGGAGCAGATACGCAGTATTTT. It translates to CASSPPVAGADTQYF.

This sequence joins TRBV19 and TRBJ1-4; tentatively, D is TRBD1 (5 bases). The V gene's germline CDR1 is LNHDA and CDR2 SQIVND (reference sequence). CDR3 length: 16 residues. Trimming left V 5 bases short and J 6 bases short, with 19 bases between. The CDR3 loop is CASSPGPFSIDEKLFF. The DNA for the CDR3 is TGTGCCAGTAGTCCGGGACCCTTCTCAATTGATGAAAAACTGTTTTTT.

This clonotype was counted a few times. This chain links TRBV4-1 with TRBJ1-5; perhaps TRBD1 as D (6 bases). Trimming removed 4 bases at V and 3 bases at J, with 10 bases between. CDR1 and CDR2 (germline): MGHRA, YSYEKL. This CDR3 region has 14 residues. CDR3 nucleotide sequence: TGCGCCAGCAGCCGGACAGTGTCCAATCAGCCCCAGCATTTT. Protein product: CASSRTVSNQPQHF.

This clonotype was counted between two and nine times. The CDR3 sequence: CASSSYLAWDYNEQFF. The DNA for the CDR3 is TGTGCCAGCAGCAGCTACTTAGCGTGGGACTACAATGAGCAGTTCTTC. The chain has TRBV11-2 and TRBJ2-1; D may be TRBD2 (5 bases). V was trimmed by 5 bases and J by 3 bases, leaving 17 bases between them. The CDR3 loop spans 16 amino acids. CDR1 and CDR2 (germline): SGHAT, FQNNGV.

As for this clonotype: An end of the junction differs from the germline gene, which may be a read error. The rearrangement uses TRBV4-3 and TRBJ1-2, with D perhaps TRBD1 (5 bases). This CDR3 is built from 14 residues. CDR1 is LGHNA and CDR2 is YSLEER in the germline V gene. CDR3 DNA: TGCGCCGGCAGCCAAGATCTCAGGGTGGATGGCTACACCTTC. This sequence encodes CAGSQDLRVDGYTF.

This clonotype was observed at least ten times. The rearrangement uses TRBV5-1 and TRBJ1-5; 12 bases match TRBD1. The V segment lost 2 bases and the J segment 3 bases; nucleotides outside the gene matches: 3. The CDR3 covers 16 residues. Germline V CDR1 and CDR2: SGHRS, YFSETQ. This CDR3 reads CASSLGTGGYNQPQHF. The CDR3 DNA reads TGCGCCAGCAGCTTAGGGACAGGGGGCTACAATCAGCCCCAGCATTTT. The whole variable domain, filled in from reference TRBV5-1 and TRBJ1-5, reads KAGVTQTPRYLIKTRGQQVTLSCSPISGHRSVSWYQQTPGQGLQFLFEYFSETQRNKGNFPGRFSGRQFSNSRSEMNVSTLELGDSALYLCASSLGTGGYNQPQHFGDGTRLSIL.

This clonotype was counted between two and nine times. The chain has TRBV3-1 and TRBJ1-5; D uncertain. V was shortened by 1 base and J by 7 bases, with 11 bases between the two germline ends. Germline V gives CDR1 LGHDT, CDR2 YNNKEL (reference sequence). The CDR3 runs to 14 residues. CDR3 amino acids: CASSQGRGYQPQHF. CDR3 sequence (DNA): TGTGCCAGCAGCCAAGGTCGGGGTTACCAGCCCCAGCATTTT.

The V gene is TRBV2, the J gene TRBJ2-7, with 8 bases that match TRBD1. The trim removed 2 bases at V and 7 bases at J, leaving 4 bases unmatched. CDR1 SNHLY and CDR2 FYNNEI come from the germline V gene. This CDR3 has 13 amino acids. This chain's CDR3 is CASSEQGAGEQYF. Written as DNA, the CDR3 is TGTGCCAGCAGTGAACAGGGGGCGGGGGAGCAGTACTTC. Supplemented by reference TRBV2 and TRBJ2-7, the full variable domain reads EPEVTQTPSHQVTQMGQEVILRCVPISNHLYFYWYRQILGQKVEFLVSFYNNEISEKSEIFDDQFSVERPDGSNFTLKIRSTKLEDSAMYFCASSEQGAGEQYFGPGTRLTVT.

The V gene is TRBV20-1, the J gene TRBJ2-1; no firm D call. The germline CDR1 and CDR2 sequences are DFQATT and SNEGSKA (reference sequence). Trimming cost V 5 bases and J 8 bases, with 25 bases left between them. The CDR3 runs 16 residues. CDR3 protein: CSAAPGQPQGEDEQFF. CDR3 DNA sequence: TGCAGTGCTGCACCTGGCCAGCCCCAAGGTGAAGATGAGCAGTTCTTC.

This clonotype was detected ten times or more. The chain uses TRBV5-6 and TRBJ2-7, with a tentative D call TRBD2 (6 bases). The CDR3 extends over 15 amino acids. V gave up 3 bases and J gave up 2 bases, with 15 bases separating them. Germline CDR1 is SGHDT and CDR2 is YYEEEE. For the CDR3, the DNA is TGTGCCAGCAGCTCCTGGATAGCGGTTACCTACGAGCAGTACTTC. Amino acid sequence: CASSSWIAVTYEQYF.

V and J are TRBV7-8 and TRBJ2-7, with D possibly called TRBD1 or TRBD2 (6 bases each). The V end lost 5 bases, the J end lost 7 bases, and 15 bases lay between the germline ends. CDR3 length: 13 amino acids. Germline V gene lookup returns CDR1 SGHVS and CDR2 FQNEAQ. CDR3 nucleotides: TGTGCCAGCAGCCTCTCGTTAGGGGGGGAGCAGTACTTC. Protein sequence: CASSLSLGGEQYF.

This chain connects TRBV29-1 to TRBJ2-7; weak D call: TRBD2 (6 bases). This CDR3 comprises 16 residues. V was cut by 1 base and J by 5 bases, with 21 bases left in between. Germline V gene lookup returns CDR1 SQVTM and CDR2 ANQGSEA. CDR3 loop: CSVEVPLRGIPNEQYF. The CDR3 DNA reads TGCAGCGTTGAAGTGCCCCTCCGCGGGATCCCCAACGAGCAGTACTTC.

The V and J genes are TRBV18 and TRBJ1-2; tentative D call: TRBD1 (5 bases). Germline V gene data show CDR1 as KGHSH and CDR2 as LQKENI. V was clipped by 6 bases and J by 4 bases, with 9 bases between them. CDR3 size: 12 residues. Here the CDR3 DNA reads TGTGCCAGCTCCGAAGGGGTCTATGGCTACACCTTC. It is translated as CASSEGVYGYTF.

The CDR3 region has the DNA TGTGCCAGCCGTAAGACAGGGGGCCGGGAGACCCAGTACTTC. This sequence encodes CASRKTGGRETQYF. The chain carries TRBV3-1 and TRBJ2-5; 10 bases are shared with TRBD1. Trimming at V came to 8 bases and at J to 5 bases, leaving 8 bases not matched to a gene. The CDR3 has 14 residues. Per germline, CDR1 LGHDT and CDR2 YNNKEL (reference sequence).

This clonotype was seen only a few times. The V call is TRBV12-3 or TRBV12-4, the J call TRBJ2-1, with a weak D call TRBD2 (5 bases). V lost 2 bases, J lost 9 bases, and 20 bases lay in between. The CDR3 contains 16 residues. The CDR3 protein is CASSLSGGKPAGEQFF. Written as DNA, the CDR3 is TGTGCCAGCAGTTTAAGCGGCGGAAAACCCGCGGGTGAGCAGTTCTTC.

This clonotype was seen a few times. DNA of the CDR3: TGTGCCAGCAGCCTTTCTAGCGGCCCTAACAATGAGCAGTTCTTC. Residues: CASSLSSGPNNEQFF. The chain is built from TRBV12-3 or TRBV12-4 and TRBJ2-1; 7 bases are shared with TRBD2. After removal of 6 bases from V and 5 bases from J, the junction contained 10 bases not matched to a gene. The CDR3 is 15 residues long.

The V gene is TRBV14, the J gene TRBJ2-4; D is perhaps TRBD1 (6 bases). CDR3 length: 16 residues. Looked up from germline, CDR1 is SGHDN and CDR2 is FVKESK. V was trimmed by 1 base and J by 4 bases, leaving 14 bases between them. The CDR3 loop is CASSQGIGQRKNIQYF. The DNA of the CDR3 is TGTGCCAGCAGCCAAGGAATCGGACAGCGGAAAAACATTCAGTACTTC.

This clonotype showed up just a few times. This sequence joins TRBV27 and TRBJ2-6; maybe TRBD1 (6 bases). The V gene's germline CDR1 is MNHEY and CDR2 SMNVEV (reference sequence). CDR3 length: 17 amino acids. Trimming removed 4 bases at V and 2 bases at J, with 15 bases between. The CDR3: CASSWTPYRAGANVLTF. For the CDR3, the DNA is TGTGCCAGCAGTTGGACCCCCTACAGGGCTGGGGCCAACGTCCTGACTTTC.

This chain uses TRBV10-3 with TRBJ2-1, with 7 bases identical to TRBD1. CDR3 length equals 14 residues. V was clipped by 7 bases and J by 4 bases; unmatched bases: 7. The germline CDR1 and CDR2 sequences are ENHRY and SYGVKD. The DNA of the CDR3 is TGTGCCATCAAGTCCCGGGACAGTTACAATGAGCAGTTCTTC. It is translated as CAIKSRDSYNEQFF.

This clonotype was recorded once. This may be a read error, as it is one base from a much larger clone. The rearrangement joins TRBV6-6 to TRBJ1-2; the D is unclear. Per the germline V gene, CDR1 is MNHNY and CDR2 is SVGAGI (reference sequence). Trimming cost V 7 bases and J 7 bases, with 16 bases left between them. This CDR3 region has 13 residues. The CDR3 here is CASMEGRSGGYTF. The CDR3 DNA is TGTGCCAGCATGGAGGGAAGGTCTGGTGGCTACACCTTC.

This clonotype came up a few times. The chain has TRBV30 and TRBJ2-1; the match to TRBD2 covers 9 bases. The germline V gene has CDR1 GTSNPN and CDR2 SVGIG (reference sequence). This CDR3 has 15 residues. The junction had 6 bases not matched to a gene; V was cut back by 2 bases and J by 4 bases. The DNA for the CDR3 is TGTGCCTGGAGTCGGGGGCTAGCGGGATACAATGAGCAGTTCTTC. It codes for CAWSRGLAGYNEQFF.

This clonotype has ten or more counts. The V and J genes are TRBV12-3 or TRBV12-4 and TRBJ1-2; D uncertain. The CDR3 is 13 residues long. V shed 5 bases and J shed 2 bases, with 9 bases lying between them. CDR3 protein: CASSPQLNYGYTF. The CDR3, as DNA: TGTGCCAGCAGTCCACAGTTAAACTATGGCTACACCTTC.